These T cell receptor beta chains were read from a single sample in a study of memory CD4+ T cells and cytomegalovirus serostatus. The protocol was immunoSEQ multiplex PCR, while the TCRdb copy is restricted to in-frame clones and leaves out a portion. The table records roughly 49,000 clones, over 65% of them present only once. What was sequenced was memory CD4+ T cells from blood. The receptor set was obtained from an adult in good health and CMV-seronegative. Each CDR3 is given with its conserved first and last residue. Fields, in order: CDR3 protein, CDR3 DNA, V gene, J gene, CDR3 length, clone size, D gene. D genes are given only for firm matches. Clone size, where shown, is once, few, many, or a class for clones that have expanded.

cdr3_aa: CASSPRGSVNTEAFF
cdr3_nt: TGTGCCAGCAGTCCCCGGGGGTCCGTGAACACTGAAGCTTTCTTT
v_call: TRBV27
j_call: TRBJ1-1
cdr3_length: 15
clone_size: -
d_call: -

cdr3_aa: CASSSPSGGTQETQYF
cdr3_nt: TGCGCCAGCAGCTCACCCTCGGGGGGGACCCAAGAGACCCAGTACTTC
v_call: TRBV5-1
j_call: TRBJ2-5
cdr3_length: 16
clone_size: -
d_call: TRBD2

cdr3_aa: CASSSSTLNTEAFF
cdr3_nt: TGCGCCAGCAGCTCCTCTACATTGAACACTGAAGCTTTCTTT
v_call: TRBV5-1
j_call: TRBJ1-1
cdr3_length: 14
clone_size: -
d_call: -

cdr3_aa: CASSLGLGGRTEAFF
cdr3_nt: TGCGCCAGCAGCTTGGGACTTGGGGGGAGGACTGAAGCTTTCTTT
v_call: TRBV5-1
j_call: TRBJ1-1
cdr3_length: 15
clone_size: -
d_call: -

cdr3_aa: CASPAGGKGSSGANVLTF
cdr3_nt: TGTGCCTCTCCTGCGGGCGGAAAGGGCTCCTCTGGGGCCAACGTCCTGACTTTC
v_call: TRBV30
j_call: TRBJ2-6
cdr3_length: 18
clone_size: -
d_call: -

cdr3_aa: CASRIKKTLGGELFF
cdr3_nt: TGTGCCAGTAGGATTAAAAAAACCCTAGGCGGGGAGCTGTTTTTT
v_call: TRBV19
j_call: TRBJ2-2
cdr3_length: 15
clone_size: -
d_call: -

cdr3_aa: CASTSADSYGYTF
cdr3_nt: TGTGCCAGCACCTCGGCGGACAGCTATGGCTACACCTTC
v_call: TRBV27
j_call: TRBJ1-2
cdr3_length: 13
clone_size: -
d_call: -

cdr3_aa: CASSDVPSLGGNTIYF
cdr3_nt: TGTGCCAGCAGTGACGTCCCATCATTGGGAGGAAACACCATATATTTT
v_call: TRBV2
j_call: TRBJ1-3
cdr3_length: 16
clone_size: -
d_call: -

cdr3_aa: CASSQGLGGYYGYTF
cdr3_nt: TGCGCCAGCAGCCAAGGACTGGGGGGCTACTATGGCTACACCTTC
v_call: TRBV4-3
j_call: TRBJ1-2
cdr3_length: 15
clone_size: once
d_call: -

cdr3_aa: CASSLGATNEKLFF
cdr3_nt: TGTGCCAGCAGCTTAGGGGCCACTAATGAAAAACTGTTTTTT
v_call: TRBV7-6
j_call: TRBJ1-4
cdr3_length: 14
clone_size: -
d_call: -

cdr3_aa: CASSIATGAMNTEAFF
cdr3_nt: TGTGCCAGTAGTATAGCGACGGGGGCCATGAACACTGAAGCTTTCTTT
v_call: TRBV19
j_call: TRBJ1-1
cdr3_length: 16
clone_size: few
d_call: -

cdr3_aa: CASSYGVTQYF
cdr3_nt: TGTGCCAGCAGTTATGGGGTTACCCAGTACTTC
v_call: TRBV6-5
j_call: TRBJ2-5
cdr3_length: 11
clone_size: -
d_call: -

cdr3_aa: CASSLNGQGLNTIYF
cdr3_nt: TGTGCCAGCAGCCTCAACGGACAGGGCCTAAACACCATATATTTT
v_call: TRBV2
j_call: TRBJ1-3
cdr3_length: 15
clone_size: -
d_call: TRBD1

cdr3_aa: CASSETLSSLRRTNEKLFF
cdr3_nt: TGTGCCAGCAGTGAAACCCTCAGTTCCCTTCGGAGGACTAATGAAAAACTGTTTTTT
v_call: TRBV6-1
j_call: TRBJ1-4
cdr3_length: 19
clone_size: -
d_call: -

cdr3_aa: CSAADRRGNTEAFF
cdr3_nt: TGCAGCGCCGCCGACAGGCGAGGAAACACTGAAGCTTTCTTT
v_call: TRBV29-1
j_call: TRBJ1-1
cdr3_length: 14
clone_size: -
d_call: -